This T cell receptor beta chain appears in the sequencing data of a study of tumor-infiltrating lymphocytes in primary liver carcinoma. Starting material of around 460 ng total RNA yielded TCR beta cDNA via a constant-region primer. TCR beta libraries came from three nested multiplex PCR rounds using slightly modified ARM-PCR. The opening two PCR rounds, about 11 cycles each, paired TRBV1-TRBV30 forward primers with a C-beta reverse primer. TCRdb redid the calling of the multiplex PCR reads with MiXCR, one entry per CDR3 protein. The sample includes around 330,000 distinct CDR3 sequences, less than 75% of them seen just once. Germline DNA was also extracted, while the blood RNA originated from unsorted whole blood. V lost 8 bases to trimming and J lost 2 bases, with 22 bases between them. Germline CDR1 is SQVTM and CDR2 is ANQGSEA. CDR3 length: 15 amino acids.

This clonotype was obtained from a man between 35 and 55 years old with primary liver carcinoma and hepatitis B virus infection. The rearrangement uses TRBV29-1 and TRBJ2-7; D possibly uses TRBD1 or TRBD2 (5 bases each). Sequences were obtained from peripheral blood. The CDR3 bases are TGCAGCTCCATGACATCTGGGACCACTCCCTACGAGCAGTACTTC. It is translated as CSSMTSGTTPYEQYF.